The 29 T cell receptor beta chains reported below all come from one sample, sequenced in a study of neoadjuvant anti-PD-1 for oral cavity cancer. Assay used: immunoSEQ multiplex PCR; TCRdb lists only in-frame clones, some missing. The sample includes about 14,000 clones, about 61% of them seen just once. The source was PBMCs, collected before nivolumab (anti-PD-1) treatment. These receptors were obtained from a person between 40 and 85 years old with oral cavity squamous cell carcinoma.

This chain connects TRBV5-4 to TRBJ2-2; D is unclear. This CDR3 comprises 14 residues. V was trimmed by 2 bases and J by 3 bases, leaving 8 bases between them. The germline CDR1 and CDR2 sequences are SGHNT and YYREEE (reference sequence). The CDR3 sequence: CASSFDPYTGELFF. For the CDR3, the DNA is TGTGCCAGCAGCTTTGATCCGTACACCGGGGAGCTGTTTTTT.

The chain links TRBV27 to TRBJ1-6; D ambiguous. Germline-derived CDR1 and CDR2 are MNHEY and SMNVEV (reference sequence). The CDR3 totals 15 residues. Deletions cut 1 base from V and 10 bases from J, with 14 bases between. CDR3 region: CASSLWAVRDSPLHF. The CDR3 DNA sequence: TGTGCCAGCAGTTTATGGGCTGTACGTGACTCACCCCTCCACTTT.

This sequence joins TRBV2 and TRBJ1-5; D is unclear. Per the germline V gene, CDR1 is SNHLY and CDR2 is FYNNEI. V lost 3 bases, J lost 4 bases, and 16 bases lay in between. This CDR3 contains 16 residues. CDR3 sequence: CASSDSGSIFNQPQHF. The CDR3 nucleotides are TGTGCCAGCAGTGACTCGGGCAGTATCTTTAATCAGCCCCAGCATTTT. Full variable domain (rest looked up from reference TRBV2 and TRBJ1-5): EPEVTQTPSHQVTQMGQEVILRCVPISNHLYFYWYRQILGQKVEFLVSFYNNEISEKSEIFDDQFSVERPDGSNFTLKIRSTKLEDSAMYFCASSDSGSIFNQPQHFGDGTRLSIL.

The rearrangement uses TRBV27 and TRBJ2-1; D is unclear. V lost 6 bases and J 9 bases, leaving 9 bases between the germline ends. This CDR3 has 11 amino acids. Germline V lookup: CDR1 MNHEY, CDR2 SMNVEV (reference sequence). Written as DNA, the CDR3 is TGTGCCAGCAGGACGATGGGTGAGCAGTTCTTC. This codes for CASRTMGEQFF.

The J gene is TRBJ1-4, the V gene TRBV4-1, with a weak D call TRBD1 (5 bases). Trimming removed 3 bases from V and 3 bases from J, with 14 bases in between. Germline CDR1 MGHRA, CDR2 YSYEKL. The CDR3 has 16 amino acids. CDR3 protein: CASSHVMGRANEKLFF. CDR3 DNA sequence: TGCGCCAGCAGCCATGTTATGGGACGGGCTAATGAAAAACTGTTTTTT.

The chain is built from TRBV6-1 and TRBJ2-3; D not resolved. Trimming cost V 6 bases and J 0 bases, with 10 bases left between them. The germline V gene encodes CDR1 MNHNS and CDR2 SASEGT. CDR3 size: 14 residues. CDR3 sequence: CASRTTYSTDTQYF. In DNA form, the CDR3 reads TGTGCCAGCAGGACCACCTATAGCACAGATACGCAGTATTTT.

J is TRBJ1-5 and V is TRBV7-9, with unresolved D. Deletions cut 2 bases from V and 0 bases from J, with 11 bases between. CDR1 SEHNR and CDR2 FQNEAQ come from the germline V gene (reference sequence). CDR3 length: 16 residues. The CDR3 protein is CASSLTGSGSNQPQHF. The CDR3 bases are TGTGCCAGCAGCTTAACCGGGTCGGGTAGCAATCAGCCCCAGCATTTT. The whole variable domain, remainder taken from reference TRBV7-9 and TRBJ1-5, is DTGVSQNPRHKITKRGQNVTFRCDPISEHNRLYWYRQTLGQGPEFLTYFQNEAQLEKSRLLSDRFSAERPKGSFSTLEIQRTEQGDSAMYLCASSLTGSGSNQPQHFGDGTRLSIL.

The rearrangement uses TRBV6-5 and TRBJ2-5, with a possible D match to TRBD2 (5 bases). This CDR3 is 14 amino acids long. From germline, CDR1 is MNHEY and CDR2 SVGAGI. Trimming stripped 0 bases from V and 4 bases from J, with 9 bases between. As DNA, the CDR3 is TGTGCCAGCAGTTACTCGAGAGGGTCAGAGACCCAGTACTTC. Its translation: CASSYSRGSETQYF.

This clone was counted only a few times. The chain recombines TRBV5-1 with TRBJ2-7; D may match TRBD1 or TRBD2 (5 bases each). Germline CDR1 reads SGHRS; CDR2 reads YFSETQ. With 0 bases removed from V and 4 bases from J, the gap between germline ends came to 11 bases. The CDR3 sequence is 14 residues long. The CDR3 sequence is CASSLDGARYEQYF. In DNA, the CDR3 is TGCGCCAGCAGCTTGGACGGGGCTCGGTACGAGCAGTACTTC.

The chain has TRBV7-2 and TRBJ1-3; a weak D match, TRBD1 (6 bases). This CDR3 is 15 amino acids long. Looked up from germline, CDR1 is SGHTA and CDR2 is FQGNSA. V was cut by 2 bases and J by 4 bases, with 12 bases left in between. The CDR3 protein is CASSLNRAAGNTIYF. The CDR3 DNA is TGTGCCAGCAGCTTAAACAGGGCCGCGGGAAACACCATATATTTT.

This chain links TRBV25-1 with TRBJ2-7; D is perhaps TRBD2 (6 bases). V was clipped by 3 bases and J by 5 bases, with 26 bases between them. Germline lookup yields CDR1 MGHDK and CDR2 SYGVNS. The CDR3 sequence is 18 residues long. The CDR3 protein is CASSDTGWDSRMGDEQYF. For the CDR3, the DNA is TGTGCCAGCAGTGATACCGGGTGGGACTCGCGGATGGGGGACGAGCAGTACTTC.

The chain combines TRBV2 with TRBJ2-1; D is uncertain. The CDR3 has 15 residues. Trimming left V 7 bases short and J 0 bases short, with 13 bases between. Per the germline V gene, CDR1 is SNHLY and CDR2 is FYNNEI. This CDR3 reads CASIKTESSYNEQFF. CDR3 coding DNA: TGTGCCAGCATCAAGACGGAGAGCTCCTACAATGAGCAGTTCTTC.

This clone was detected a few times. The J gene is TRBJ1-5, the V gene TRBV6-5; D remains ambiguous. The V and J ends lost 6 bases and 2 bases respectively, with 14 bases between them. The germline gives CDR1 MNHEY, CDR2 SVGAGI. The CDR3 length is 15 residues. CDR3 sequence: CASSTGGRGNQPQHF. DNA of the CDR3: TGTGCCAGCAGCACCGGCGGTAGAGGCAATCAGCCCCAGCATTTT.

V and J are TRBV4-1 and TRBJ1-2; D remains ambiguous. There are 14 residues in the CDR3. V lost 0 bases and J lost 2, with 7 bases in between. Looked up from germline, CDR1 is MGHRA and CDR2 is YSYEKL. The CDR3 sequence: CASSQETGNYGYTF. The CDR3 region has the DNA TGCGCCAGCAGCCAAGAAACCGGAAACTATGGCTACACCTTC.

This clone was observed once. This chain links TRBV19 with TRBJ2-2, with no clear D. This CDR3 has 14 residues. V lost 7 bases and J 2 bases, leaving 11 bases between the germline ends. CDR1 is LNHDA, CDR2 SQIVND, per germline (reference sequence). CDR3 region: CASMSLTNTGELFF. Here the CDR3 DNA reads TGTGCCAGTATGTCGTTAACAAACACCGGGGAGCTGTTTTTT. Combining the CDR3 with reference TRBV19 and TRBJ2-2 gives the whole variable domain DGGITQSPKYLFRKEGQNVTLSCEQNLNHDAMYWYRQDPGQGLRLIYYSQIVNDFQKGDIAEGYSVSREKKESFPLTVTSAQKNPTAFYLCASMSLTNTGELFFGEGSRLTVL.

This clone was detected only a few times. The chain combines TRBV2 with TRBJ2-6, with D perhaps matching TRBD1 or TRBD2 (5 bases each). The CDR3 covers 15 residues. Trimming removed 6 bases at V and 0 bases at J, with 9 bases between. CDR1 is SNHLY, CDR2 FYNNEI, per germline. CDR3 in amino acids: CASRRDGSGANVLTF. CDR3 coding DNA: TGTGCCAGCAGGAGGGACGGCTCTGGGGCCAACGTCCTGACTTTC. Complete variable domain (other parts from reference TRBV2 and TRBJ2-6): EPEVTQTPSHQVTQMGQEVILRCVPISNHLYFYWYRQILGQKVEFLVSFYNNEISEKSEIFDDQFSVERPDGSNFTLKIRSTKLEDSAMYFCASRRDGSGANVLTFGAGSRLTVL.

The gene calls are TRBV6-6 and TRBJ1-4, with D unclear. The V gene lost 2 bases and the J gene lost 8 bases, with 6 bases spanning the gap. The CDR3 has 12 amino acids. From germline, CDR1 is MNHNY and CDR2 SVGAGI (reference sequence). The CDR3 is CASSYGREKLFF. The CDR3 DNA is TGTGCCAGCAGTTACGGGAGAGAAAAACTGTTTTTT.

This clone was counted a single time. V is TRBV14 and J is TRBJ2-2; D might be TRBD1 or TRBD2, each matching 5 bases. This CDR3 contains 14 residues. V lost 6 bases, J lost 4 bases, and 12 bases lay in between. Germline V CDR1 and CDR2: SGHDN, FVKESK. The CDR3 reads CASRGPVSTGELFF. CDR3 nucleotides: TGTGCCAGCAGGGGACCGGTCTCCACCGGGGAGCTGTTTTTT.

The chain employs TRBV19 and TRBJ2-2, with D perhaps TRBD1 (6 bases). This CDR3 region has 14 residues. Trimming removed 6 bases from V and 7 bases from J, with 15 bases in between. Germline assignment: CDR1 LNHDA and CDR2 SQIVND (reference sequence). CDR3 loop: CASREFGGIGELFF. The CDR3 DNA follows: TGTGCCAGTAGAGAGTTTGGGGGCATCGGGGAGCTGTTTTTT.

This chain joins TRBV27 and TRBJ1-1; D might be TRBD1 (6 bases). Per germline, CDR1 MNHEY and CDR2 SMNVEV (reference sequence). This CDR3 has 14 residues. Trimming removed 6 bases at V and 1 base at J, with 12 bases between. The CDR3 sequence is CASRVTGENTEAFF. For the CDR3, the DNA is TGTGCCAGCAGGGTGACAGGAGAGAACACTGAAGCTTTCTTT.

The CDR3: CASSITRVNSNQPQHF. The CDR3 DNA follows: TGTGCCAGTAGTATAACCCGGGTTAATAGCAATCAGCCCCAGCATTTT. The V and J genes are TRBV19 and TRBJ1-5; no firm D call. Germline assignment: CDR1 LNHDA and CDR2 SQIVND (reference sequence). CDR3 length: 16 residues. V was clipped by 2 bases and J by 0 bases, with 11 bases between them.

V and J are TRBV7-3 and TRBJ2-1; 11 nucleotides match TRBD2. Losses at the gene ends were 4 bases for V and 5 bases for J; bases not matched to a gene: 4. The CDR3 spans 15 residues. Germline CDR1 SGHTA, CDR2 FQGTGA. The chain's CDR3 is CASSSTSGSDNEQFF. Written as DNA, the CDR3 is TGTGCCAGCAGCTCCACTAGCGGGAGCGACAATGAGCAGTTCTTC. The entire variable domain, with the rest obtained from reference TRBV7-3 and TRBJ2-1, is as follows: GAGVSQTPSNKVTEKGKYVELRCDPISGHTALYWYRQSLGQGPEFLIYFQGTGAADDSGLPNDRFFAVRPEGSVSTLKIQRTERGDSAVYLCASSSTSGSDNEQFFGPGTRLTVL.

This clone appeared a single time. The chain links TRBV9 to TRBJ2-1; no definite D call. Per germline, CDR1 SGDLS and CDR2 YYNGEE. This CDR3 region has 15 residues. V lost 0 bases and J 3 bases, leaving 10 bases between the germline ends. This CDR3 is CASSVDSPVYNEQFF. The CDR3 nucleotides read TGTGCCAGCAGCGTAGATTCCCCAGTCTACAATGAGCAGTTCTTC.

The chain couples TRBV28 to TRBJ1-2, with unresolved D. V gave up 4 bases and J gave up 7 bases, with 10 bases separating them. CDR3 size: 12 residues. Germline V gives CDR1 MDHEN, CDR2 SYDVKM. The CDR3 bases are TGTGCCAGCAGTTGGGCTCCGGGTGGCTACACCTTC. Translated: CASSWAPGGYTF.

J is TRBJ1-2 and V is TRBV6-1; D is perhaps TRBD1 (5 bases). Germline CDR1 MNHNS, CDR2 SASEGT. The CDR3 is 13 residues long. V was shortened by 2 bases and J by 5 bases, with 9 bases between the two germline ends. CDR3: CASSERGGYGYTF. The CDR3 DNA reads as TGTGCCAGCAGTGAAAGGGGAGGTTATGGCTACACCTTC.

The rearrangement joins TRBV14 to TRBJ2-7; 15 bases map to TRBD2. The trim removed 1 base at V and 7 bases at J, leaving 8 bases unmatched. The germline gives CDR1 SGHDN, CDR2 FVKESK. The CDR3 contains 17 residues. The CDR3 loop reads CASSQALRGLAGGEQYF. As DNA, the CDR3 is TGTGCCAGCAGCCAAGCCCTCCGAGGACTAGCGGGGGGGGAGCAGTACTTC.

The V gene is TRBV27, the J gene TRBJ1-4; D is unresolved. Trimming removed 5 bases at V and 0 bases at J, with 7 bases between. Germline V gives CDR1 MNHEY, CDR2 SMNVEV (reference sequence). This CDR3 comprises 14 residues. The CDR3 DNA reads as TGTGCCAGCAGTCCCGTCTCAACTAATGAAAAACTGTTTTTT. It yields the protein CASSPVSTNEKLFF.

The chain joins TRBV5-8 to TRBJ1-5, with 9 positions matching TRBD1. Germline CDR1 SGHTS, CDR2 YDEGEE. V lost 3 bases to trimming and J lost 6 bases; unmatched junction nucleotides: 4. This CDR3 region has 14 residues. CDR3 in amino acids: CASSWGQGPQPQHF. The DNA for the CDR3 is TGTGCCAGCAGCTGGGGACAGGGCCCTCAGCCCCAGCATTTT.

The sample holds one count of this clone. V and J are TRBV27 and TRBJ2-7; D is undetermined. Per the germline V gene, CDR1 is MNHEY and CDR2 is SMNVEV (reference sequence). The V gene lost 3 bases and the J gene lost 4 bases, with 4 bases spanning the gap. The CDR3 is made up of 11 amino acids. CDR3 nucleotide sequence: TGTGCCAGCAGTTTCGGATACGAGCAGTACTTC. Amino acid sequence: CASSFGYEQYF.